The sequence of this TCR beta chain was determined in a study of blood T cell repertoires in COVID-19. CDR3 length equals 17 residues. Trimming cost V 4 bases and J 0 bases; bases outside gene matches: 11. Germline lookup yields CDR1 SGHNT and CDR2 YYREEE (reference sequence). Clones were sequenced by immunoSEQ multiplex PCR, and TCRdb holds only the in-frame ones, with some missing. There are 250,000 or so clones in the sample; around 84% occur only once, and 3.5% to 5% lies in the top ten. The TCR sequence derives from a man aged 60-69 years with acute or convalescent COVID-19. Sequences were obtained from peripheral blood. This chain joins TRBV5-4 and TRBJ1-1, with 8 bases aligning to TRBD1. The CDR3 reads CASSPPRGRGVNTEAFF. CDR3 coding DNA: TGTGCCAGCAGCCCTCCCAGGGGGCGTGGGGTGAACACTGAAGCTTTCTTT.